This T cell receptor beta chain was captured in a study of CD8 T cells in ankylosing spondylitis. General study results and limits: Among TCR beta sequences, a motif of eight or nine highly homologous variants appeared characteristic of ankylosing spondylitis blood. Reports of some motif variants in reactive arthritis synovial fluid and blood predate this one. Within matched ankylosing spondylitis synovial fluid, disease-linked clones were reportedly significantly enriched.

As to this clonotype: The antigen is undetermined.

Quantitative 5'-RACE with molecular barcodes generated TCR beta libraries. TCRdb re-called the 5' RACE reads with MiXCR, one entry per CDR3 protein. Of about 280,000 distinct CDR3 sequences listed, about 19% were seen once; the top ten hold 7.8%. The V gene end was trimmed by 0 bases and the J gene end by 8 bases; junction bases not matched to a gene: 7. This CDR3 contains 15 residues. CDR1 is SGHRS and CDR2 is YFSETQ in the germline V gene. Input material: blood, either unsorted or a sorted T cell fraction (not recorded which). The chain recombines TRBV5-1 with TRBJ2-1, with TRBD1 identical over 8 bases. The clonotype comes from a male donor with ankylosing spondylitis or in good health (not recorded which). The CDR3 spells CASSLGQGAYDEQFF. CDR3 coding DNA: TGCGCCAGCAGCTTGGGGCAGGGGGCATACGATGAGCAGTTCTTC.